The 14 T cell receptor beta chains reported below all come from one sample, sequenced in a study of T cell repertoires in aging, cancer and after chemotherapy. Rearranged V-D-J TRB sequences were amplified with a mixed TRB-A/B primer pool. TCRdb processed the multiplex PCR reads anew with MiXCR; each CDR3 protein has one entry. The sample has roughly 6,200 distinct CDR3 sequences; 27% are singletons. Amplification of TCR beta used genomic DNA extracted from peripheral blood. The material sequenced was blood. These receptors came from a human donor in good health.

This clonotype was picked up one time. A much larger clone differs from this one at a single base, so this may be a read error. The chain carries TRBV7-2 and TRBJ2-7, with 7 bases lining up with TRBD1. The CDR3 contains 14 residues. Germline V lookup: CDR1 SGHTA, CDR2 FQGNSA. The CDR3: CDSSLDKTGNEQYF. The CDR3 DNA is TGTGACAGCAGCTTAGACAAGACAGGGAACGAGCAGTACTTC. The variable domain in full, completed from reference TRBV7-2 and TRBJ2-7, reads GAGVSQSPSNKVTEKGKDVELRCDPISGHTALYWYRQSLGQGLEFLIYFQGNSAPDKSGLPSDRFSAERTGGSVSTLTIQRTQQEDSAVYLCDSSLDKTGNEQYFGPGTRLTVT.

The chain couples TRBV13 to TRBJ2-1; D gene uncertain. This CDR3 comprises 13 residues. V was pared by 5 bases and J by 7 bases, with 12 bases between. From germline, CDR1 is PRHDT and CDR2 FYEKMQ (reference sequence). The CDR3 region is CASSLPPENEQFF. CDR3 sequence (DNA): TGTGCCAGCAGCCTACCTCCCGAAAATGAGCAGTTCTTC.

V gene TRBV20-1 combines with J gene TRBJ2-7; 9 bases align to TRBD2. Germline V gene data show CDR1 as DFQATT and CDR2 as SNEGSKA (reference sequence). V shed 4 bases, J shed 0 bases, and the junction held 4 bases outside the gene matches. The CDR3 length is 14 residues. In nucleotides, the CDR3 is TGCAGTGCTACCAGCGGGGGGCCCTCCTACGAGCAGTACTTC. Protein: CSATSGGPSYEQYF.

This clonotype is deemed medium-sized. V is TRBV29-1 and J is TRBJ1-1, with 8 bases matching TRBD1. Trimming at V came to 6 bases and at J to 7 bases, leaving 7 bases not matched to a gene. The CDR3 covers 12 residues. Germline lookup yields CDR1 SQVTM and CDR2 ANQGSEA. The CDR3 region has the DNA TGCAGCGTCCTTCTACAGGGGGTTGAAGCTTTCTTT. Its protein is CSVLLQGVEAFF.

This clonotype is categorized as medium-sized. The chain couples TRBV27 to TRBJ2-7; 8 bases map to TRBD2. This CDR3 region has 15 residues. With V trimmed by 3 bases and J by 0 bases, 4 bases remained unmatched. Germline values: CDR1 MNHEY, CDR2 SMNVEV (reference sequence). In nucleotides, the CDR3 is TGTGCCAGCAGTTTCTCCGGGACTAGCTCCTACGAGCAGTACTTC. Protein sequence: CASSFSGTSSYEQYF.

The chain employs TRBV15 and TRBJ2-5, with D perhaps matching TRBD1 or TRBD2 (5 bases each). The CDR3 runs 15 residues. V lost 10 bases and J lost 2, with 20 bases in between. Germline CDR1 and CDR2: LNHNV and YYDKDF (reference sequence). Here the CDR3 reads CAIQQGSREQETQYF. CDR3 sequence (DNA): TGTGCCATCCAGCAGGGAAGCCGGGAACAAGAGACCCAGTACTTC.

The chain carries TRBV7-6 and TRBJ2-3; 7 positions agree with TRBD2. The V gene end was trimmed by 2 bases and the J gene end by 4 bases; junction bases not matched to a gene: 12. The CDR3 loop spans 17 amino acids. Per the germline V gene, CDR1 is SGHVS and CDR2 is FNYEAQ. The CDR3 protein is CASSLIRGRVTPDTQYF. DNA of the CDR3: TGTGCCAGCAGCTTAATCCGCGGGAGAGTAACCCCAGATACGCAGTATTTT.

CDR3 sequence: CASSSPYGGLVYF. In nucleotides, the CDR3 is TGTGCCAGCAGCTCCCCGTATGGCGGTCTGGTGTATTTT. This rearrangement joins TRBV7-6 to TRBJ2-3, with D unclear. The CDR3 runs 13 residues. CDR1 and CDR2 from the germline V gene are SGHVS and FNYEAQ. The V end was cut by 4 bases, the J end by 14 bases, with 19 bases between.

For this clonotype: A much bigger clone sits one base away, suggesting this may be a read error. The J gene is TRBJ2-7, the V gene TRBV20-1; 10 positions agree with TRBD2. Germline trimming cut 5 bases from V and 3 bases from J; bases unmatched to any gene: 10. This CDR3 contains 15 residues. Germline V gene data show CDR1 as DFQATT and CDR2 as SNEGSKA (reference sequence). The CDR3 reads CSASPSLAGDYEQYV. For the CDR3, the DNA is TGCAGTGCTTCCCCCTCTCTAGCGGGGGACTACGAGCAGTACGTC.

This clonotype was picked up a small number of times. The rearrangement joins TRBV30 to TRBJ2-5, with D tentatively TRBD2 (5 bases). Germline CDR1 reads GTSNPN; CDR2 reads SVGIG (reference sequence). This CDR3 region has 12 residues. V lost 4 bases to trimming and J lost 1 base, with 7 bases between them. CDR3 sequence: CAWTGIQETQYF. In DNA form, the CDR3 reads TGTGCCTGGACCGGGATCCAAGAGACCCAGTACTTC.

Relative to its sample, this clonotype is medium-sized. The chain carries TRBV30 and TRBJ1-2; D is uncertain. Trimming pared 0 bases from V and 8 bases from J, leaving 13 bases between. From germline, CDR1 is GTSNPN and CDR2 SVGIG (reference sequence). This CDR3 region has 13 residues. CDR3 in amino acids: CAWSVHGVQGYTF. The CDR3 DNA follows: TGTGCCTGGAGTGTACATGGGGTTCAAGGCTACACCTTC. The whole variable domain, filled in from reference TRBV30 and TRBJ1-2, reads SQTIHQWPATLVQPVGSPLSLECTVEGTSNPNLYWYRQAAGRGLQLLFYSVGIGQISSEVPQNLSASRPQDRQFILSSKKLLLSDSGFYLCAWSVHGVQGYTFGSGTRLTVV.

This clonotype has a handful of counts. The CDR3 region has the DNA TGTGCCACCAGCAGAGGGGGAGTATGGGAGGCTTTTGAGTTCTTC. This encodes CATSRGGVWEAFEFF. This chain joins TRBV15 and TRBJ2-1, with a tentative D call TRBD2 (6 bases). The CDR3 spans 15 residues. Between the trimmed V and J ends, which lost 1 base and 14 bases, there was a span of 21 bases. Germline lookup yields CDR1 LNHNV and CDR2 YYDKDF (reference sequence).

The rearrangement joins TRBV20-1 to TRBJ2-5, with 15 bases fitting TRBD2. Unmatched junction bases numbered 9, after V lost 2 bases and J lost 5 bases. Germline V gives CDR1 DFQATT, CDR2 SNEGSKA (reference sequence). The CDR3 sequence is 17 residues long. CDR3 amino acids: CSARKGLAGGSGETQYF. The CDR3 DNA sequence: TGCAGTGCTAGAAAAGGACTAGCGGGAGGGAGTGGGGAGACCCAGTACTTC.

This clonotype was observed a few times. The CDR3 DNA sequence: TGTGTCGGGGGGGAGGACTCCTACGAGCAGTACTTC. Protein: CVGGEDSYEQYF. The V gene is TRBV19, the J gene TRBJ2-7; 8 bases align to TRBD2. CDR1 LNHDA and CDR2 SQIVND come from the germline V gene (reference sequence). This CDR3 comprises 12 residues.